The entry below gives a single TCR beta chain sequence along with its context. Its antigen is not identified. This specimen belongs to a study of cytomegalovirus exposure and HLA in healthy donors. Study-wide results and caveats: The authors later found most CMV-associated TCR beta chains appeared HLA-restricted. High sensitivity and specificity were reportedly achieved when the classifier diagnosed cytomegalovirus status.

In the PCR, 60 Vbeta and 13 Jbeta primers were used. Clones were read by immunoSEQ multiplex PCR, and TCRdb kept only the in-frame ones, dropping some. The top ten hold about 0.91% of the sample, which has more than 110,000 clones, under 85% seen once. Per germline, CDR1 MGHRA and CDR2 YSYEKL. This CDR3 comprises 13 residues. V shed 1 base and J shed 4 bases, with 4 bases lying between them. The V call is TRBV4-1, the J call TRBJ2-2; D gene uncertain. The TCR comes from a man between 18 and 35 years old in good health and CMV-seronegative. Sequenced material: PBMCs. The DNA of the CDR3 is TGCGCCAGCAGCCAAGTTATCACCGGGGAGCTGTTTTTT. It yields the protein CASSQVITGELFF.